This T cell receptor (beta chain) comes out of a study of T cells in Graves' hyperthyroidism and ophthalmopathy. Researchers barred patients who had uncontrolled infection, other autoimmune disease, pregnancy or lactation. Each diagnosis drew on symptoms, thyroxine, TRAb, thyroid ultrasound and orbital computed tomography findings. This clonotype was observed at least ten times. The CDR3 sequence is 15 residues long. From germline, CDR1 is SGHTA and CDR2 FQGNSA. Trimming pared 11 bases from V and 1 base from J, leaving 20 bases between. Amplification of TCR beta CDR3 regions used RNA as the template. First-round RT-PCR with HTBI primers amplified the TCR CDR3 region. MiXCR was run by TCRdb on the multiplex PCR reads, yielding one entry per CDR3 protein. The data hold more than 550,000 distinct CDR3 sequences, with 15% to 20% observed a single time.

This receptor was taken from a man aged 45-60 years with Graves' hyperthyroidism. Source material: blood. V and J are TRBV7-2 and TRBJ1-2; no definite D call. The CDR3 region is CASRRQNLYNYGYTF. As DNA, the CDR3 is TGTGCCTCGAGACGGCAGAACCTCTATAACTATGGCTACACCTTC.